This T cell receptor beta chain originates from a study of beta chain features in type 1 diabetes. Study-wide results and limits: The naive, central memory and Treg TCRB repertoires of patients appeared to be more similar to one another than those of healthy donors. The VDJ junctions of type 1 diabetes patients carried fewer insertions and more deletions. Type 1 diabetes patients had TCRB CDR3s that were shorter (moderately but significantly so) in all four CD4+ subsets. No resolution was reached here on whether HLA type influences TCRB rearrangement.

Sequenced material consisted of expressed TCRB transcripts (all of the isolated RNA was reverse transcribed). Sequenced by immunoSEQ multiplex PCR; TCRdb stores in-frame clones only, minus some. The profile shows some 370,000 clones, 9.5% to 10% of them singletons. This clone was seen only a few times. As yet, its antigen is unknown. Deletions cut 7 bases from V and 3 bases from J, with 15 bases between. This CDR3 comprises 14 residues. Germline V gene sequence: CDR1 SNHLY, CDR2 FYNNEI. Central memory, naive, regulatory and stem cell-like memory CD4+ cells were sorted by CD45RO/CCR7/CD25/CD127/CD95/CD27.

Sequenced sample: central memory CD4+ T cells from blood. This chain joins TRBV2 and TRBJ1-2; D is possibly TRBD1 (6 bases). The receptor was derived from a man aged 25-45 years with type 1 diabetes. The CDR3 nucleotides are TGTGCCAGCAATAACAGGGAGTTTGACTATGGCTACACCTTC. It codes for CASNNREFDYGYTF.